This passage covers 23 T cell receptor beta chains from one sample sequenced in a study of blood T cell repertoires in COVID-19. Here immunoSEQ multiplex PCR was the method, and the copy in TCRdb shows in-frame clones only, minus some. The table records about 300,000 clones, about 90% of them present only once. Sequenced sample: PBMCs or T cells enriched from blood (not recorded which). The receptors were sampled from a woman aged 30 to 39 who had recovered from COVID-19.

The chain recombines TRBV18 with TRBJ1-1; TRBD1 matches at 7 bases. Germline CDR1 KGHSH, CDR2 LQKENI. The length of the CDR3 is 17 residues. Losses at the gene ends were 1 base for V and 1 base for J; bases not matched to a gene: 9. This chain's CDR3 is CASSPLPRDSPNTEAFF. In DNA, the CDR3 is TGTGCCAGCTCACCACTGCCCCGGGACAGCCCGAACACTGAAGCTTTCTTT.

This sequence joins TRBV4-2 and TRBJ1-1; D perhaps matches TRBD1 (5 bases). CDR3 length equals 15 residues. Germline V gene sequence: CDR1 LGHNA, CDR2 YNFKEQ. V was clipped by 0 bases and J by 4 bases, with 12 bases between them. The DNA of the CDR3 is TGTGCCAGCAGCCAAGAAGTGAGGGGAGGCACTGAAGCTTTCTTT. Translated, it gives CASSQEVRGGTEAFF.

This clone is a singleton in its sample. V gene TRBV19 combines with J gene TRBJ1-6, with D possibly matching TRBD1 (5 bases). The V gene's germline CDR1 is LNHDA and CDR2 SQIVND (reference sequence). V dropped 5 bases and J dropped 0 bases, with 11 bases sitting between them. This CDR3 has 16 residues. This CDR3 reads CASSPGGGSYNSPLHF. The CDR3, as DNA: TGTGCCAGTAGTCCGGGGGGAGGCTCCTATAATTCACCCCTCCACTTT.

CDR3 coding DNA: TGTGCTAGTGGTTTGGTACAGGCAGCCTATAATTCACCCCTCCACTTT. The encoded protein is CASGLVQAAYNSPLHF. The chain carries TRBV12-5 and TRBJ1-6; weak D call: TRBD1 (5 bases). The CDR3 extends over 16 amino acids. The V gene lost 0 bases and the J gene lost 2 bases, with 8 bases spanning the gap. CDR1 and CDR2 (germline): LGHNT, FRNRAP.

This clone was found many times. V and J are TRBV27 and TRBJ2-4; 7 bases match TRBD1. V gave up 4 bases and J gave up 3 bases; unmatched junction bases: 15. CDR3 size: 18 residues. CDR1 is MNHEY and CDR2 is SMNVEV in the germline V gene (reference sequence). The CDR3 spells CASSSITGAAAGKNIQYF. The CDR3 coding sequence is TGTGCCAGCAGTTCGATTACAGGGGCGGCGGCTGGCAAAAACATTCAGTACTTC.

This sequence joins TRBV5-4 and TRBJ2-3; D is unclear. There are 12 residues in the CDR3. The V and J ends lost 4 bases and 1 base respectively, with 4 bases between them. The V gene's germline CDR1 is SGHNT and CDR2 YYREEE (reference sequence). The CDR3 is CASSRGTDTQYF. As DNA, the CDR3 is TGTGCCAGCAGCAGAGGCACAGATACGCAGTATTTT.

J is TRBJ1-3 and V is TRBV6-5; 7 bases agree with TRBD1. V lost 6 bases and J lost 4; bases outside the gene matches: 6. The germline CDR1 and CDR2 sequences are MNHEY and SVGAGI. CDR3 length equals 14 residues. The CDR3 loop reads CASSQTGNGNTIYF. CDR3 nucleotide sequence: TGTGCCAGCAGCCAGACAGGGAACGGAAACACCATATATTTT.

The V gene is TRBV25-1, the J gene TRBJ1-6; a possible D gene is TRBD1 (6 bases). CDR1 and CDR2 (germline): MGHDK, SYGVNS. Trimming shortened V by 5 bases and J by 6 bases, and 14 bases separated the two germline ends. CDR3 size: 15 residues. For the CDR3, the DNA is TGTGCCAGCAGTTCTACAGGGCAATTTAATTCACCCCTCCACTTT. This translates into CASSSTGQFNSPLHF. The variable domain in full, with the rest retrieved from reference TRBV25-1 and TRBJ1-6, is EADIYQTPRYLVIGTGKKITLECSQTMGHDKMYWYQQDPGMELHLIHYSYGVNSTEKGDLSSESTVSRIRTEHFPLTLESARPSHTSQYLCASSSTGQFNSPLHFGNGTRLTVT.

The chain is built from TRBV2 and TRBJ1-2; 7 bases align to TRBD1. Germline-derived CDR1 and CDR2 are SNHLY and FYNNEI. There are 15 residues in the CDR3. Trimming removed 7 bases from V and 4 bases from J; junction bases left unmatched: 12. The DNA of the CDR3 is TGTGCCAGCACTACGACCTCTCAGGGGGGCTATGGCTACACCTTC. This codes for CASTTTSQGGYGYTF.

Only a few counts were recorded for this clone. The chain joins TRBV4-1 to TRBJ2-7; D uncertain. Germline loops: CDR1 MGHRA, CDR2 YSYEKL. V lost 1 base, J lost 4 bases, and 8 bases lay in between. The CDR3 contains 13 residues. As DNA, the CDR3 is TGCGCCAGCAGCCAAGTACTCGGGTACGAGCAGTACTTC. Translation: CASSQVLGYEQYF.

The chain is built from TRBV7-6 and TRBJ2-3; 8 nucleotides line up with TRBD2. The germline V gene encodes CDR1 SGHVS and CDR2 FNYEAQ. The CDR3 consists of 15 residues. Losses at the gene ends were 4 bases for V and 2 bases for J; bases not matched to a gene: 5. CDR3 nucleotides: TGTGCCAGCAGCTCTCGAGCGGGGGACACAGATACGCAGTATTTT. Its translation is CASSSRAGDTDTQYF.

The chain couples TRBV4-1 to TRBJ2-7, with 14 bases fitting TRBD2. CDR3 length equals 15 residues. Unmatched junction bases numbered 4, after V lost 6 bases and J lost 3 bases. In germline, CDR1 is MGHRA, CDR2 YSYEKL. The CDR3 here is CASRTGLAGDYEQYF. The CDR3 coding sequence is TGCGCCAGCAGGACGGGACTAGCGGGGGACTACGAGCAGTACTTC.

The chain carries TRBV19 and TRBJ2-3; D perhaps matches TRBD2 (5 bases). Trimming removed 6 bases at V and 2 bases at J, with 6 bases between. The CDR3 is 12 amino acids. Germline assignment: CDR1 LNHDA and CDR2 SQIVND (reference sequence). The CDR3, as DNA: TGTGCCAGTAGCGGGGACACAGATACGCAGTATTTT. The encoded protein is CASSGDTDTQYF.

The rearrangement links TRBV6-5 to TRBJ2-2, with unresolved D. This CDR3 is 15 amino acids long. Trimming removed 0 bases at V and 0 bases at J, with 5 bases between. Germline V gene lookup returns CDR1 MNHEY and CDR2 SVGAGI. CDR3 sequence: CASSYSQANTGELFF. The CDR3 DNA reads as TGTGCCAGCAGTTACTCGCAGGCGAACACCGGGGAGCTGTTTTTT.

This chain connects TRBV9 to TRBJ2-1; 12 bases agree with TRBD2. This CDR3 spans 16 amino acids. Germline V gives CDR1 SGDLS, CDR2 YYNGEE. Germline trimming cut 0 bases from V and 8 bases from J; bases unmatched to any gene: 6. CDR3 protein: CASSVEPSGGADEQFF. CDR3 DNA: TGTGCCAGCAGCGTAGAGCCTAGCGGGGGGGCGGATGAGCAGTTCTTC. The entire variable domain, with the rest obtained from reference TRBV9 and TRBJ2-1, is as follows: DSGVTQTPKHLITATGQRVTLRCSPRSGDLSVYWYQQSLDQGLQFLIQYYNGEERAKGNILERFSAQQFPDLHSELNLSSLELGDSALYFCASSVEPSGGADEQFFGPGTRLTVL.

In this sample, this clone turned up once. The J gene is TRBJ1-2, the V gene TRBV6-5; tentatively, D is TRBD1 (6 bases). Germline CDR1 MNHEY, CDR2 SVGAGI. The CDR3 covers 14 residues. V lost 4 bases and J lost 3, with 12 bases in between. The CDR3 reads CASSFRGDDYGYTF. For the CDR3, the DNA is TGTGCCAGCAGTTTCAGGGGAGACGACTATGGCTACACCTTC.

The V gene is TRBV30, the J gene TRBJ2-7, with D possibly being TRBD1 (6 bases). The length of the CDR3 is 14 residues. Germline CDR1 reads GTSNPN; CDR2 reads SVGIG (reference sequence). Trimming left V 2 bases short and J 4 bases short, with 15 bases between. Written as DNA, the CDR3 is TGTGCCTGGAGTAAAGGACAGAGAGTATACGAGCAGTACTTC. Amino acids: CAWSKGQRVYEQYF.

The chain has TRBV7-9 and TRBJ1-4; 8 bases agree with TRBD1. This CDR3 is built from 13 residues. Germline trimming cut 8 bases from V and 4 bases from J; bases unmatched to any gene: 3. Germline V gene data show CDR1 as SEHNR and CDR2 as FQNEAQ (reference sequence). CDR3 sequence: CASGQGRNEKLFF. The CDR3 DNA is TGTGCCAGCGGACAGGGACGTAATGAAAAACTGTTTTTT.

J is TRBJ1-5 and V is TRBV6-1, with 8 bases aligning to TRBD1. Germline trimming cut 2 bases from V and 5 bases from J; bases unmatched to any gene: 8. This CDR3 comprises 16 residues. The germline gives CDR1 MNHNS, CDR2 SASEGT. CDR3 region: CASSEWKGQGYQPQHF. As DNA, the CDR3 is TGTGCCAGCAGTGAATGGAAAGGACAGGGCTATCAGCCCCAGCATTTT.

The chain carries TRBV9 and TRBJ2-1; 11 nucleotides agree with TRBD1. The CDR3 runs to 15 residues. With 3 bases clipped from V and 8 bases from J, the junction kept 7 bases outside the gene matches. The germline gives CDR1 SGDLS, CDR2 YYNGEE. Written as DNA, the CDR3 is TGTGCCAGCAGCGATGGGACAGGGGGGGTCGATGAGCAGTTCTTC. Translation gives CASSDGTGGVDEQFF.

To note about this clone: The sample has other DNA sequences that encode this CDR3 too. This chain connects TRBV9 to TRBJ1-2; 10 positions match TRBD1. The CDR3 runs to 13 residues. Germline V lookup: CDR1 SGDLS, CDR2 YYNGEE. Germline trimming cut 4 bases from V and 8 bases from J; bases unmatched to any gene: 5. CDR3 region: CASSPRDRGGYTF. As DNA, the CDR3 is TGTGCCAGCAGCCCCCGGGACAGGGGAGGCTACACCTTC.

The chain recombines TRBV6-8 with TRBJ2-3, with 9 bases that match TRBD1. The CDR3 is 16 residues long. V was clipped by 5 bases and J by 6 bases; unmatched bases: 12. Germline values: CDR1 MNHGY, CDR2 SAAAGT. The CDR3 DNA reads TGTGCCAGCAGTCTTCCCGGGACAGGGACACTTGATACGCAGTATTTT. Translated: CASSLPGTGTLDTQYF.

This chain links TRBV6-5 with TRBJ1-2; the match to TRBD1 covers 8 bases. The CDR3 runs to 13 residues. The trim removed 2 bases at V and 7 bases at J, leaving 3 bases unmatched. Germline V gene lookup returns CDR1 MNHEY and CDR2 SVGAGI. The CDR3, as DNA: TGTGCCAGCAGTTACAGGACAGGGCTTGGCTACACCTTC. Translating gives CASSYRTGLGYTF.